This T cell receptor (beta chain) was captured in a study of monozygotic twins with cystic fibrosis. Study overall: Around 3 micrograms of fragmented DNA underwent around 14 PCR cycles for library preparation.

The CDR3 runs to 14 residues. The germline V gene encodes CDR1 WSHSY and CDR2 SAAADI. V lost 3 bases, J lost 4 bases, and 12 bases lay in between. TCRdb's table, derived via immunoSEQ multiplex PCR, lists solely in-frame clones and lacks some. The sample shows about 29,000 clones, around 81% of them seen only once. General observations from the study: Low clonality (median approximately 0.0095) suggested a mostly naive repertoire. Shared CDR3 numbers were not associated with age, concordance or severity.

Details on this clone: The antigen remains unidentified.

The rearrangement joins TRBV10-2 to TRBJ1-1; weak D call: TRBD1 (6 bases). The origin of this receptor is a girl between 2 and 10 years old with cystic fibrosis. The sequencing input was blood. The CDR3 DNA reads TGCGCCAGCAGTGACGATGAGGGGGGCACTGAAGCTTTCTTT. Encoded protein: CASSDDEGGTEAFF.